Following are 9 T cell receptor beta chains from one sample sequenced in a study of OX40 agonist ivuxolimab in advanced cancers. Measured with immunoSEQ multiplex PCR; TCRdb has only the in-frame clones, and not every one. The table shows some 74,000 clones, with roughly four fifths occurring only once. Sequencing was performed on CD4+ or CD8+ T cells sorted from blood, taken in a trial of the OX40 agonist ivuxolimab. These receptors were collected from an adult with an advanced solid tumor such as melanoma, head and neck, liver or kidney cancer.

The V gene is TRBV5-1, the J gene TRBJ2-2, with D uncertain. V was pared by 1 base and J by 6 bases, with 16 bases between. Germline assignment: CDR1 SGHRS and CDR2 YFSETQ. The CDR3 runs 16 residues. The CDR3 region has the DNA TGCGCCAGCAGCTTGAGCGTCCGGGCTGTCGCCGGGGAGCTGTTTTTT. Translated, it gives CASSLSVRAVAGELFF.

CDR3 residues: CASSWTLGTGYNEQFF. The CDR3 nucleotides read TGCGCCAGCAGCTGGACCCTCGGGACAGGTTACAATGAGCAGTTCTTC. The genes are TRBV5-1 and TRBJ2-1; 8 bases map to TRBD1. In germline, CDR1 is SGHRS, CDR2 YFSETQ. The trim removed 3 bases at V and 4 bases at J, leaving 9 bases unmatched. This CDR3 is 16 amino acids long.

CDR3 in amino acids: CASSPGRVSVTQYF. The CDR3 DNA sequence: TGTGCCAGCAGCCCTGGTAGGGTTTCTGTGACCCAGTACTTC. The chain is built from TRBV7-2 and TRBJ2-5; D ambiguous. Per the germline V gene, CDR1 is SGHTA and CDR2 is FQGNSA. The germline V and J ends were trimmed by 5 bases and 7 bases, with 17 bases remaining between them. This CDR3 is built from 14 residues.

The table lists this clone with a few counts. The chain employs TRBV5-1 and TRBJ2-2; D unclear. The germline gives CDR1 SGHRS, CDR2 YFSETQ. This CDR3 spans 15 amino acids. V was shortened by 0 bases and J by 1 base, with 7 bases between the two germline ends. DNA for the CDR3: TGCGCCAGCAGCTTGGCGGGTATGAACACCGGGGAGCTGTTTTTT. This codes for CASSLAGMNTGELFF.

This sequence joins TRBV5-6 and TRBJ1-6; possible D gene TRBD1, 6 bases. The CDR3 consists of 16 residues. The germline CDR1 and CDR2 sequences are SGHDT and YYEEEE. Trimming pared 1 base from V and 9 bases from J, leaving 17 bases between. CDR3: CASSLNGGGRSSPLHF. The CDR3 nucleotides read TGTGCCAGCAGCTTGAACGGGGGCGGTAGGAGTTCACCCCTCCACTTT.

The genes are TRBV4-1 and TRBJ2-5; TRBD2 matches 7 bases. V lost 3 bases and J lost 5; bases outside the gene matches: 15. Germline CDR1 is MGHRA and CDR2 is YSYEKL. The CDR3 is 17 residues long. The CDR3 reads CASSQGSPHGGLETQYF. The CDR3 DNA reads as TGCGCCAGCAGCCAGGGTTCTCCCCACGGGGGGTTGGAGACCCAGTACTTC.

The chain carries TRBV6-6 and TRBJ2-7; a weak D match, TRBD1 (6 bases). Germline CDR1 and CDR2: MNHNY and SVGAGI (reference sequence). The length of the CDR3 is 16 residues. Trimming took 7 bases from V and 3 from J, leaving 22 bases between them. The CDR3, as DNA: TGTGCCAGCACCGTTGGAGCCAGGGGTCCTCACTACGAGCAGTACTTC. It is translated as CASTVGARGPHYEQYF.

This clone has just a few counts. The rearrangement links TRBV11-2 to TRBJ2-2; D possibly corresponds to TRBD1 (5 bases). The CDR3 is 18 residues long. CDR1 SGHAT and CDR2 FQNNGV come from the germline V gene. V shed 7 bases and J shed 0 bases, with 21 bases lying between them. The CDR3 here is CASNLNYFDSANTGELFF. The CDR3 DNA is TGTGCCAGCAACCTAAACTATTTCGACAGCGCGAACACCGGGGAGCTGTTTTTT.

This clone was seen only a few times. This specimen includes other DNA sequences encoding the same CDR3. The chain carries TRBV18 and TRBJ1-5; D is possibly TRBD1 (5 bases). CDR3 length: 13 amino acids. The germline CDR1 and CDR2 sequences are KGHSH and LQKENI. Trimming pared 6 bases from V and 2 bases from J, leaving 8 bases between. This chain's CDR3 is CASSQGGNQPQHF. In nucleotides, the CDR3 is TGTGCCAGCTCCCAAGGGGGCAATCAGCCCCAGCATTTT.